The 28 T cell receptor beta chains below come from one sample, sequenced in a study of cytomegalovirus exposure and HLA in healthy donors. The PCR used 60 Vbeta and 13 Jbeta primers. TCRdb keeps only in-frame clones here, not all; method: immunoSEQ multiplex PCR. The top ten clones hold under 15% of a sample with over 150,000 clones, around 82% of them seen once. The sequenced material came from PBMCs. The receptor set was obtained from a woman aged 50 to 60 in good health and CMV-seropositive.

The chain has TRBV5-6 and TRBJ2-3; 7 positions match TRBD2. Germline values: CDR1 SGHDT, CDR2 YYEEEE. After removal of 1 base from V and 0 bases from J, the junction contained 5 bases not matched to a gene. This CDR3 has 16 amino acids. The CDR3 is CASSLPSGTSTDTQYF. The CDR3 DNA sequence: TGTGCCAGCAGCTTGCCGAGCGGGACTAGCACAGATACGCAGTATTTT.

This chain joins TRBV30 and TRBJ1-1; the match to TRBD1 covers 8 bases. Germline lookup yields CDR1 GTSNPN and CDR2 SVGIG (reference sequence). The J segment lost 0 bases and the V segment lost 8 bases, leaving 14 bases of the junction unmatched. CDR3 length: 16 amino acids. CDR3 protein: CAPPTRDRKMNTEAFF. CDR3 in DNA: TGTGCCCCACCAACCCGGGACAGGAAAATGAACACTGAAGCTTTCTTT.

The chain employs TRBV25-1 and TRBJ2-1, with TRBD2 matching 7 bases. This CDR3 is 14 amino acids long. Germline lookup yields CDR1 MGHDK and CDR2 SYGVNS. With 7 bases clipped from V and 3 bases from J, the junction kept 6 bases outside the gene matches. This chain's CDR3 is CASTREGRYNEQFF. CDR3 DNA: TGTGCCAGCACGAGGGAGGGACGCTACAATGAGCAGTTCTTC.

Only a few counts were recorded for this clone. The rearrangement joins TRBV9 to TRBJ1-2, with 10 nucleotides matching TRBD1. Germline loops: CDR1 SGDLS, CDR2 YYNGEE. J was trimmed by 5 bases and V by 2 bases; bases with no gene match: 6. The CDR3 length is 15 residues. CDR3: CASSVGDRGKYGYTF. CDR3 coding DNA: TGTGCCAGCAGCGTCGGGGACAGGGGAAAGTATGGCTACACCTTC.

The chain combines TRBV7-8 with TRBJ2-2; TRBD2 matches at 11 bases. The CDR3 has 15 residues. Germline values: CDR1 SGHVS, CDR2 FQNEAQ. The junction had 9 bases not matched to a gene; V was cut back by 1 base and J by 14 bases. The CDR3 DNA reads TGTGCCAGCAGCTTAGTTGTTAGCGGGGGGGCAGGACTGTTTTTT. Protein product: CASSLVVSGGAGLFF. Using reference TRBV7-8 and TRBJ2-2 for the parts outside the CDR3, the full variable domain is GAGVSQSPRYKVAKRGQDVALRCDPISGHVSLFWYQQALGQGPEFLTYFQNEAQLDKSGLPSDRFFAERPEGSVSTLKIQRTQQEDSAVYLCASSLVVSGGAGLFFGEGSRLTVL.

The chain has TRBV6-1 and TRBJ1-2; tentatively, D is TRBD1 (5 bases). The V gene's germline CDR1 is MNHNS and CDR2 SASEGT. This CDR3 contains 10 residues. V dropped 8 bases and J dropped 5 bases, with 6 bases sitting between them. CDR3 sequence: CASRQYGYTF. CDR3 bases: TGTGCCAGCCGACAGTATGGCTACACCTTC.

This chain joins TRBV5-4 and TRBJ2-1; 10 nucleotides agree with TRBD2. The V and J ends lost 4 bases and 9 bases, in that order; junction bases with no gene match: 10. The CDR3 covers 15 residues. Germline V lookup: CDR1 SGHNT, CDR2 YYREEE (reference sequence). The DNA of the CDR3 is TGTGCCAGCAGCGGGAGCAGCGGGGGGGCCCTTGAGCAGTTCTTC. Its protein is CASSGSSGGALEQFF.

CDR3 region: CASRATSGGADTQYF. In nucleotides, the CDR3 is TGTGCCAGCAGGGCGACTAGCGGGGGGGCAGATACGCAGTATTTT. This sequence joins TRBV6-6 and TRBJ2-3; TRBD2 matches at 14 bases. Per germline, CDR1 MNHNY and CDR2 SVGAGI (reference sequence). J lost 4 bases, V lost 6 bases, and 3 bases had no gene match. CDR3 length: 15 amino acids.

The chain combines TRBV6-5 with TRBJ1-2; 9 nucleotides match TRBD1. The CDR3 has 14 amino acids. The V segment lost 6 bases and the J segment 2 bases; nucleotides outside the gene matches: 4. In germline, CDR1 is MNHEY, CDR2 SVGAGI. In DNA, the CDR3 is TGTGCCAGCAGACGTGACAGGGGGAACTATGGCTACACCTTC. Translation: CASRRDRGNYGYTF.

This clone was recorded a few times. CDR3 DNA: TGTGCCAGCACCGACGGGAGTCTAGCGGGTGAGCAGTTCTTC. As protein: CASTDGSLAGEQFF. This rearrangement joins TRBV5-4 to TRBJ2-1; 8 bases match TRBD2. CDR1 is SGHNT and CDR2 is YYREEE in the germline V gene (reference sequence). This CDR3 contains 14 residues. The V gene end was trimmed by 6 bases and the J gene end by 9 bases; junction bases not matched to a gene: 11. Full variable domain (remainder filled in from reference TRBV5-4 and TRBJ2-1): ETGVTQSPTHLIKTRGQQVTLRCSSQSGHNTVSWYQQALGQGPQFIFQYYREEENGRGNFPPRFSGLQFPNYSSELNVNALELDDSALYLCASTDGSLAGEQFFGPGTRLTVL.

This chain joins TRBV6-6 and TRBJ2-5; TRBD2 agrees at 8 bases. CDR3 length equals 16 residues. J gave up 1 base and V 6 bases, and 10 bases lay outside the gene matches. Germline V gives CDR1 MNHNY, CDR2 SVGAGI (reference sequence). In DNA, the CDR3 is TGTGCCAGCAGCTCCTCGGGGGGGGGCTTCCAAGAGACCCAGTACTTC. As protein: CASSSSGGGFQETQYF.

V is TRBV7-6 and J is TRBJ2-1; TRBD1 matches 7 bases. This CDR3 contains 13 residues. Germline values: CDR1 SGHVS, CDR2 FNYEAQ. Trimming at V came to 0 bases and at J to 8 bases, leaving 1 base not matched to a gene. DNA of the CDR3: TGTGCCAGCAGCTTAGCAGGGACAGATGAGCAGTTCTTC. It specifies CASSLAGTDEQFF.

The J gene is TRBJ1-1, the V gene TRBV7-3, with D uncertain. Trimming removed 5 bases from V and 7 bases from J, with 23 bases in between. Germline V gene lookup returns CDR1 SGHTA and CDR2 FQGTGA. The CDR3 covers 16 residues. Here the CDR3 reads CASSTTPRRDRDEAFF. The CDR3 nucleotides read TGTGCCAGCAGCACCACCCCAAGGAGGGATCGGGATGAAGCTTTCTTT. Full variable domain (rest looked up from reference TRBV7-3 and TRBJ1-1): GAGVSQTPSNKVTEKGKYVELRCDPISGHTALYWYRQSLGQGPEFLIYFQGTGAADDSGLPNDRFFAVRPEGSVSTLKIQRTERGDSAVYLCASSTTPRRDRDEAFFGQGTRLTVV.

V and J are TRBV19 and TRBJ1-3; D gene ambiguous. The germline V gene encodes CDR1 LNHDA and CDR2 SQIVND (reference sequence). V lost 10 bases, J lost 2 bases, and 6 bases lay in between. The CDR3 length is 11 residues. CDR3 loop: CATGTGNTIYF. The CDR3 region has the DNA TGTGCCACGGGGACTGGAAACACCATATATTTT.

The rearrangement uses TRBV9 and TRBJ1-2; D is possibly TRBD1 (6 bases). This CDR3 comprises 14 residues. The germline CDR1 and CDR2 sequences are SGDLS and YYNGEE. V was pared by 2 bases and J by 2 bases, with 10 bases between. For the CDR3, the DNA is TGTGCCAGCAGCGTGTGGGGGGGCAACTATGGCTACACCTTC. As protein: CASSVWGGNYGYTF.

This sequence joins TRBV6-6 and TRBJ1-2, with 7 bases identical to TRBD1. The trim removed 0 bases at V and 8 bases at J, leaving 6 bases unmatched. CDR1 and CDR2 (germline): MNHNY, SVGAGI (reference sequence). CDR3 length: 14 residues. The CDR3 sequence: CASSYSAGTEGYTF. As DNA, the CDR3 is TGTGCCAGCAGTTACTCGGCAGGGACAGAAGGCTACACCTTC.

The chain is built from TRBV5-1 and TRBJ2-1; TRBD1 agrees at 12 bases. From germline, CDR1 is SGHRS and CDR2 YFSETQ. CDR3 size: 17 residues. The V gene end was trimmed by 3 bases and the J gene end by 1 base; junction bases not matched to a gene: 5. The DNA for the CDR3 is TGCGCCAGCAGCTCCGGGACAGGGGGCGGGTCCTACAATGAGCAGTTCTTC. Translated, it gives CASSSGTGGGSYNEQFF.

The rearrangement uses TRBV11-3 and TRBJ2-7; 8 nucleotides match TRBD1. With 2 bases clipped from V and 3 bases from J, the junction kept 9 bases outside the gene matches. This CDR3 region has 16 residues. CDR1 SGHNT and CDR2 YENEEA come from the germline V gene. CDR3 sequence reads: CASSLSGTGNLYEQYF. The CDR3 nucleotides are TGTGCCAGCAGCTTATCCGGGACAGGAAATCTCTACGAGCAGTACTTC.

The rearrangement uses TRBV27 and TRBJ1-4; TRBD1 matches at 7 bases. With V trimmed by 1 base and J by 8 bases, 7 bases remained unmatched. This CDR3 contains 15 residues. Germline V CDR1 and CDR2: MNHEY, SMNVEV (reference sequence). The CDR3 nucleotides read TGTGCCAGCAGTTTATGGGGGACAGAGGGCGAAAAACTGTTTTTT. It codes for CASSLWGTEGEKLFF. The full variable domain, its missing parts supplied by reference TRBV27 and TRBJ1-4, is EAQVTQNPRYLITVTGKKLTVTCSQNMNHEYMSWYRQDPGLGLRQIYYSMNVEVTDKGDVPEGYKVSRKEKRNFPLILESPSPNQTSLYFCASSLWGTEGEKLFFGSGTQLSVL.

The V call is TRBV4-2, the J call TRBJ2-5, with TRBD2 matching over 8 bases. The V and J ends lost 3 bases and 7 bases, in that order; junction bases with no gene match: 7. Germline CDR1 is LGHNA and CDR2 is YNFKEQ. The CDR3 totals 14 residues. The CDR3 nucleotides read TGTGCCAGCAGCCAGGATCGGGGGGGCGGGACCCAGTACTTC. Its protein is CASSQDRGGGTQYF.

The chain has TRBV5-1 and TRBJ2-5; TRBD1 aligns across 8 bases. The junction had 4 bases not matched to a gene; V was cut back by 5 bases and J by 1 base. Germline values: CDR1 SGHRS, CDR2 YFSETQ. This CDR3 region has 14 residues. In nucleotides, the CDR3 is TGCGCCAGCAGTCCGACAGGGGCCCAAGAGACCCAGTACTTC. Its protein product is CASSPTGAQETQYF.

The chain links TRBV15 to TRBJ2-2; 10 bases fit TRBD2. The length of the CDR3 is 15 residues. The V gene's germline CDR1 is LNHNV and CDR2 YYDKDF (reference sequence). Germline trimming cut 4 bases from V and 9 bases from J; bases unmatched to any gene: 8. As DNA, the CDR3 is TGTGCCACCAGCAAGCCTAGCGGGGGAGTAAGGGAGCTGTTTTTT. It encodes CATSKPSGGVRELFF. Drawing the rest from reference TRBV15 and TRBJ2-2, the complete variable domain is DAMVIQNPRYQVTQFGKPVTLSCSQTLNHNVMYWYQQKSSQAPKLLFHYYDKDFNNEADTPDNFQSRRPNTSFCFLDIRSPGLGDTAMYLCATSKPSGGVRELFFGEGSRLTVL.

This chain joins TRBV6-5 and TRBJ1-5; no clear D. CDR3 length: 14 residues. V was clipped by 6 bases and J by 6 bases, with 15 bases between them. Germline V gene data show CDR1 as MNHEY and CDR2 as SVGAGI. CDR3 in DNA: TGTGCCAGCAGCCCCACACGGCGGGGTCAGCCCCAGCATTTT. Protein sequence: CASSPTRRGQPQHF.

The V and J genes are TRBV6-5 and TRBJ1-1, with 8 bases matching TRBD1. V dropped 10 bases and J dropped 0; count of bases not matched to a gene: 10. The CDR3 consists of 15 residues. Germline loops: CDR1 MNHEY, CDR2 SVGAGI. The CDR3 loop reads CATGQGSLVNTEAFF. In nucleotides, the CDR3 is TGTGCCACAGGACAGGGTTCATTGGTGAACACTGAAGCTTTCTTT.

The chain carries TRBV13 and TRBJ1-1; 8 bases are a match to TRBD1. Germline loops: CDR1 PRHDT, CDR2 FYEKMQ (reference sequence). The junction had 3 bases not matched to a gene; V was cut back by 1 base and J by 2 bases. This CDR3 is 15 amino acids long. DNA for the CDR3: TGTGCCAGCAGCTTAGCAGGGGGCAGTAACACTGAAGCTTTCTTT. Its protein is CASSLAGGSNTEAFF. Combining the CDR3 with reference TRBV13 and TRBJ1-1 gives the whole variable domain AAGVIQSPRHLIKEKRETATLKCYPIPRHDTVYWYQQGPGQDPQFLISFYEKMQSDKGSIPDRFSAQQFSDYHSELNMSSLELGDSALYFCASSLAGGSNTEAFFGQGTRLTVV.

In nucleotides, the CDR3 is TGTGCCTGGAGCCTAGCGGACACAGATACGCAGTATTTT. Translated, it gives CAWSLADTDTQYF. The gene calls are TRBV30 and TRBJ2-3, with 7 bases that match TRBD2. CDR1 is GTSNPN and CDR2 is SVGIG in the germline V gene (reference sequence). The CDR3 totals 13 residues. J gave up 2 bases and V 3 bases, and 2 bases lay outside the gene matches.

The rearrangement joins TRBV27 to TRBJ1-1; D is perhaps TRBD1 (5 bases). Trimming cost V 10 bases and J 3 bases, with 15 bases left between them. The germline gives CDR1 MNHEY, CDR2 SMNVEV (reference sequence). The CDR3 sequence is 13 residues long. The CDR3 loop reads CATLGEGDTEAFF. In nucleotides, the CDR3 is TGTGCCACCCTAGGGGAAGGGGACACTGAAGCTTTCTTT.

The V and J genes are TRBV27 and TRBJ2-1; tentative D call: TRBD1 (6 bases). Germline CDR1 MNHEY, CDR2 SMNVEV (reference sequence). The ends were cut back, 2 bases at V and 5 bases at J, with 10 bases in the middle. This CDR3 region has 14 residues. Written as DNA, the CDR3 is TGTGCCAGCAGTTTACAGGGGAGACACAATGAGCAGTTCTTC. This sequence encodes CASSLQGRHNEQFF.